The source of this TCR beta chain is a study of regulatory T cells in long-lasting Graves disease. Points from the study as a whole: Accuracy was possibly reduced by small sample size. Public clonotype sharing was higher in persistent than newly diagnosed patients.

In the case of this clonotype: What it binds is not known.

iRepertoire HTBI primers and Arm-PCR of CDR3 regions built TCR beta libraries. TCRdb re-called the multiplex PCR reads with MiXCR, one entry per CDR3 protein. This repertoire shows a few hundred thousand distinct CDR3 sequences, about a sixth found once; its top ten account for about 23%. Time point described: newly diagnosed GD, antithyroid drugs for less than 3 months. With RNA extracted from PBMCs as input, the TCR library was made. The same specimen was also included in a second study, on T cells in Graves' hyperthyroidism and ophthalmopathy. This second report adds: The TCR CDR3 was amplified in a first-round RT-PCR using the HTBI primer set.

Material: peripheral blood mononuclear cells (PBMCs), obtained at new diagnosis, from a patient treated with antithyroid drugs. The clonotype comes from a woman aged 18-29 years with Graves disease.

CDR3 loop: CASSVAAGSDTQYF. Here the CDR3 DNA reads TGTGCCAGCAGCGTAGCTGCGGGGTCAGATACGCAGTATTTT. The gene calls are TRBV9 and TRBJ2-3; D is perhaps TRBD2 (6 bases). This CDR3 is 14 amino acids long. The V end lost 0 bases, the J end lost 4 bases, and 9 bases lay between the germline ends. Per the germline V gene, CDR1 is SGDLS and CDR2 is YYNGEE.